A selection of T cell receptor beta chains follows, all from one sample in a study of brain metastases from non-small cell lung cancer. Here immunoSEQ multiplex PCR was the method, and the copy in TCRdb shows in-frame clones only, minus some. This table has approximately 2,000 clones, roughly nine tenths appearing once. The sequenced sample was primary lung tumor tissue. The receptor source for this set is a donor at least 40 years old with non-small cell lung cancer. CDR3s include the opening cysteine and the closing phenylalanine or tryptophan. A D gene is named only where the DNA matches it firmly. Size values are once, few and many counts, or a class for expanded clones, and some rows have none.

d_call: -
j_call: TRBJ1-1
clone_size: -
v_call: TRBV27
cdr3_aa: CASSGTRTEAFF
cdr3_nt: TGTGCTTCCTCAGGGACGAGGACTGAAGCTTTCTTT

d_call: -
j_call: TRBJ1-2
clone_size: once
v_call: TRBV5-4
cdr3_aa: CASSLAARSDGYTF
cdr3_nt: TGTGCCAGCAGCTTGGCGGCTCGAAGCGATGGCTACACCTTC

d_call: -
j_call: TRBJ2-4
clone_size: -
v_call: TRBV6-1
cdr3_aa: CASSEGPGRVLLEFIAKNIQYF
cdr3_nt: TGTGCCAGCAGTGAAGGGCCAGGGCGGGTCTTATTGGAGTTTATAGCCAAAAACATTCAGTACTTC

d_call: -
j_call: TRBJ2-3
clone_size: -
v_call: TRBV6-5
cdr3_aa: CASSYGRGVDTQYF
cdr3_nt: TGTGCCAGCAGTTACGGGAGGGGGGTAGATACGCAGTATTTT

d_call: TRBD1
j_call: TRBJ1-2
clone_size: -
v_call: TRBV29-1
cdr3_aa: CSAEDRSHYGYTF
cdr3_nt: TGCAGCGCCGAGGACAGGAGTCACTATGGCTACACCTTC

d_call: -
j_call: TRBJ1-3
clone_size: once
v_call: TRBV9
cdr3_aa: CASSLGGSGNTIYF
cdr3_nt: TGTGCCAGCAGCCTAGGAGGGTCCGGAAACACCATATATTTT

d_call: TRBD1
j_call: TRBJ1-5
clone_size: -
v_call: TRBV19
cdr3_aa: CASSFTGGRGQPQHF
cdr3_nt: TGTGCCAGTAGTTTTACAGGGGGCCGGGGTCAGCCCCAGCATTTT

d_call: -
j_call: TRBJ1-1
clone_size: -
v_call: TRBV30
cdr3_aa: CTWRGYREAFF
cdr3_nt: TGTACCTGGAGGGGCTACAGAGAAGCTTTCTTT

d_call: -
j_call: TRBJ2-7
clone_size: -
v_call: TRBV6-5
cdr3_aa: CASSSLGSGYEQYF
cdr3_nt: TGTGCCAGCAGCTCCCTGGGCAGCGGATACGAGCAGTACTTC

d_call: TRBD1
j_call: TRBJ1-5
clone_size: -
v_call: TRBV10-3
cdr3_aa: CAIRDRVDQPQHF
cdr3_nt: TGTGCCATCAGGGACAGGGTGGATCAGCCCCAGCATTTT

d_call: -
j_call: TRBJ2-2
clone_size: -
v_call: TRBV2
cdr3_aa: CASSQDSWNTGELFF
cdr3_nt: TGTGCCAGCAGCCAGGACAGCTGGAACACCGGGGAGCTGTTTTTT

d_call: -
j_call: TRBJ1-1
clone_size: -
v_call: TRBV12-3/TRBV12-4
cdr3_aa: CASGGIGTEAFF
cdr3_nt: TGTGCCAGCGGAGGGATTGGGACTGAAGCTTTCTTT

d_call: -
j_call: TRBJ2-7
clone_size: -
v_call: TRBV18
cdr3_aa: CASSPRSGNSYEQYF
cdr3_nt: TGTGCCAGCTCACCAAGGTCGGGGAACTCCTACGAGCAGTACTTC

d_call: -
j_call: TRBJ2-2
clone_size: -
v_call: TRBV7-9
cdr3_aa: CASSSRTVFGELFF
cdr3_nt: TGTGCCAGCAGCTCACGGACAGTATTCGGGGAGCTGTTTTTT

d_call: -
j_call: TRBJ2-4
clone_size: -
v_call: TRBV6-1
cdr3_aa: CASSEGPGRVLLEFIAKNIQYF
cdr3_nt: TGTGCCAGCAGTGAAGGGCCAGGGCGGGTCTTATTGGAATTTATAGCCAAAAACATTCAGTACTTC

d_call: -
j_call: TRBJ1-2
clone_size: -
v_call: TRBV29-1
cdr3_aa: CSGKTVQDGYTF
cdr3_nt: TGCAGCGGGAAGACAGTCCAAGACGGCTACACCTTC

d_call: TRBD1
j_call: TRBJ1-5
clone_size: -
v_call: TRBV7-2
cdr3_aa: CASSTQGASNQPQHF
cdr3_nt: TGTGCCAGCAGCACACAGGGGGCCAGCAATCAGCCCCAGCATTTT

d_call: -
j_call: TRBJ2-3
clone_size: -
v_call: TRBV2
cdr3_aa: CASSVGGDTQYF
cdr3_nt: TGTGCCAGCAGTGTAGGGGGGGATACGCAGTATTTT

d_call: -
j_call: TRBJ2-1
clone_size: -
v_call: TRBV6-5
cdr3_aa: CASSYQGLSYNEQFF
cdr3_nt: TGTGCCAGCAGTTACCAGGGGCTAAGCTACAATGAGCAGTTCTTC

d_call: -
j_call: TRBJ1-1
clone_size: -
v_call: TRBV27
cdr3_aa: CASSSGERVTEAFF
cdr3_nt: TGTGCCAGCAGTTCGGGGGAGAGGGTCACTGAAGCTTTCTTT

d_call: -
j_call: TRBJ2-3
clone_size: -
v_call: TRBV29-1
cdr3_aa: CSVAEVSRDTQYF
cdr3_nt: TGCAGCGTTGCTGAGGTTAGCAGGGATACGCAGTATTTT

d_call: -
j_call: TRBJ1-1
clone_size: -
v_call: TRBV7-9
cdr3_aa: CASSVGAENTEAFF
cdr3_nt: TGTGCCAGCAGCGTAGGAGCAGAGAACACTGAAGCTTTCTTT

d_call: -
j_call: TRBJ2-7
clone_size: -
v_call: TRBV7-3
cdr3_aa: CASTRSDSYEQYF
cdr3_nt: TGTGCCAGCACCAGGAGCGACTCCTACGAGCAGTACTTC

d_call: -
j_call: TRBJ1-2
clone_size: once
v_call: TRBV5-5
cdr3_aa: CASSFGPRDYGYTF
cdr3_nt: TGTGCCAGCAGCTTTGGACCGAGGGACTATGGCTACACCTTC

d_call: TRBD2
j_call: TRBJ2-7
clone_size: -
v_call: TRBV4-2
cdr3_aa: CASSQDGAGELGEQYF
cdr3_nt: TGTGCCAGCAGCCAAGATGGGGCGGGGGAGCTCGGCGAGCAGTACTTC

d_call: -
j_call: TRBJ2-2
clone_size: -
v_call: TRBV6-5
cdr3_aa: CATQSGELFF
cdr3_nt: TGTGCCACCCAATCCGGGGAGCTGTTTTTT

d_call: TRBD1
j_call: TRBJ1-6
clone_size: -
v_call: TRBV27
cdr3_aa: CASSLGQGRSPLYF
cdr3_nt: TGTGCCAGCAGTTTGGGACAGGGTAGATCACCCCTCTACTTT

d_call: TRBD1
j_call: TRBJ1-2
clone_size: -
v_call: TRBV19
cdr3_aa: CASSSSGTGYVYGYTF
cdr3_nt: TGTGCCAGTAGTTCCTCCGGGACAGGGTATGTGTATGGCTACACCTTC

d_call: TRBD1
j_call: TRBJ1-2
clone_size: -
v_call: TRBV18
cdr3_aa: CASSFDRGNYGYTF
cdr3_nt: TGTGCCAGCTCATTTGACAGGGGTAACTATGGCTACACCTTC

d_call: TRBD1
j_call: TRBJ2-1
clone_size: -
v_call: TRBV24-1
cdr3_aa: CATSDFGQGAYNEQFF
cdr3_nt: TGTGCCACCAGTGATTTTGGTCAGGGGGCCTACAATGAGCAGTTCTTC

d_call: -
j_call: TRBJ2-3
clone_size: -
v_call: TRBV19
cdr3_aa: CATSTRGDTQYF
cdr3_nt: TGTGCCACTAGTACCCGGGGAGATACGCAGTATTTT

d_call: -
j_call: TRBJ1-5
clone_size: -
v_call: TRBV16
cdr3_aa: CASNQSYSRNQPQHF
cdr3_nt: TGTGCCAGCAACCAATCGTACAGCAGGAATCAGCCCCAGCATTTT

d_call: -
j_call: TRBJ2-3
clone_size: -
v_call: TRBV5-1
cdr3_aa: CASSLGQTGTDTQYF
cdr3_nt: TGCGCCAGCAGCTTGGGACAGACTGGCACAGATACGCAGTATTTT

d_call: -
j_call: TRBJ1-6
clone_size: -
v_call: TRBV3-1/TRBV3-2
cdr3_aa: CASSQVVLGDSPLHF
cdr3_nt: TGTGCCAGCAGCCAGGTAGTGCTTGGGGATTCACCCCTCCACTTT

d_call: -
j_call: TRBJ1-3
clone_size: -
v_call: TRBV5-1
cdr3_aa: CASSLGDSGNTIYF
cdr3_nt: TGCGCCAGCAGCCTAGGAGACTCTGGAAACACCATATATTTT

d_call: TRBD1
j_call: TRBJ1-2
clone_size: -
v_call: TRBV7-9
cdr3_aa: CASSQDRLSYGYTF
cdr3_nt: TGTGCCAGCAGCCAGGACAGGCTCAGCTATGGCTACACCTTC

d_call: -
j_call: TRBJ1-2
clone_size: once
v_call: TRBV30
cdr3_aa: CAWSHLGYTF
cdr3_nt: TGTGCCTGGAGTCACCTCGGGTACACCTTC

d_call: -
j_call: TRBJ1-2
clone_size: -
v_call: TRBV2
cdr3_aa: CASSREGSYGYTF
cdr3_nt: TGTGCCAGCAGCAGGGAAGGGTCCTATGGCTACACCTTC

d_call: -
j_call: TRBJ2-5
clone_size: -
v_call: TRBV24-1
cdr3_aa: CATSDPLETQYF
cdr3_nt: TGTGCCACCAGTGATCCCCTTGAGACCCAGTACTTC

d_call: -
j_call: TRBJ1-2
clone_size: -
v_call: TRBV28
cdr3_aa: CASRPGSRDGYTF
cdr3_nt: TGTGCCAGCAGGCCGGGATCGCGCGATGGCTACACCTTC

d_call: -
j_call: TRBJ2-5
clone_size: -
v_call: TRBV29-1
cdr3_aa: CSVAGDRQETQYF
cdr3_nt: TGCAGCGTGGCAGGGGATAGGCAAGAGACCCAGTACTTC

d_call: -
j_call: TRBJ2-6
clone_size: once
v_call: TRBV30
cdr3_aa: CAWSKRRYNKVRANVLTF
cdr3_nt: TGTGCCTGGAGCAAACGGCGCTATAACAAAGTCCGGGCCAACGTCCTGACTTTC

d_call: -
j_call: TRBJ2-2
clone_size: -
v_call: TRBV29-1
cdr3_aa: CSVERVDGELFF
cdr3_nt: TGCAGCGTTGAAAGGGTGGACGGGGAGCTGTTTTTT

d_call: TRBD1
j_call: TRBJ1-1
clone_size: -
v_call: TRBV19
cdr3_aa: CASSTVTGGTEAFF
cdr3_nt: TGTGCCAGTAGTACCGTGACAGGGGGTACTGAAGCTTTCTTT

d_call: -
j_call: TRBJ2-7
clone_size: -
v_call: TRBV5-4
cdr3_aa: CASSIPGISGRNSYEQYF
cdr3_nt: TGTGCCAGCAGCATCCCGGGGATTAGCGGACGAAACTCCTACGAGCAGTACTTC

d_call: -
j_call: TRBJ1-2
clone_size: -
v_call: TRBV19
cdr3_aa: CASNGAGPYGYTF
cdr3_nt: TGTGCCAGTAACGGGGCAGGCCCCTATGGCTACACCTTC

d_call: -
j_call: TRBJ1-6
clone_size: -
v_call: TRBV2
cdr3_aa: CASSARVSSLYNSPLHF
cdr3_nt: TGTGCCAGCAGTGCCCGGGTTTCTAGCCTCTATAATTCACCCCTCCACTTT

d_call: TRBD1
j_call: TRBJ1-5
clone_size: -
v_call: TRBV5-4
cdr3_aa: CASSPGTGQGQPQHF
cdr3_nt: TGTGCCAGCAGCCCAGGGACAGGGCAAGGACAGCCCCAGCATTTT

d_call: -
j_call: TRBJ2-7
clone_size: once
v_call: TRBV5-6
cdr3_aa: CASSLPGSRGEQYF
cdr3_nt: TGTGCCAGCAGCCTGCCAGGAAGCAGGGGCGAGCAGTACTTC

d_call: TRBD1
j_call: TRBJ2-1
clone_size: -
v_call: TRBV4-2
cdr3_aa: CASSQDGRGTETGNEQFF
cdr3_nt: TGTGCCAGCAGCCAAGATGGGCGTGGGACAGAAACAGGGAATGAGCAGTTCTTC

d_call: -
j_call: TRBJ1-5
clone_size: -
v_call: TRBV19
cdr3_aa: CASGQGLGQPQHF
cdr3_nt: TGTGCCAGCGGACAAGGACTAGGTCAGCCCCAGCATTTT